Following are 2 T cell receptor beta chains from one sample sequenced in a study of cytomegalovirus exposure and HLA in healthy donors. With 60 Vbeta and 13 Jbeta primers, the PCR was carried out. Profiled with immunoSEQ multiplex PCR; TCRdb holds only in-frame clones, not every one. The sample has some 200,000 clones, roughly 80% seen once; the top ten hold less than 2%. The specimen was PBMCs. The receptors here all came from a young woman in good health and CMV-seronegative.

This clone came up once. This chain's CDR3 is CASTPGDYGYTF. In nucleotides, the CDR3 is TGTGCCAGTACGCCAGGGGACTATGGCTACACCTTC. This chain links TRBV19 with TRBJ1-2; TRBD1 might be the D (6 bases). The CDR3 sequence is 12 residues long. Trimming cost V 7 bases and J 3 bases, with 9 bases left between them. Looked up from germline, CDR1 is LNHDA and CDR2 is SQIVND (reference sequence). Looking up the rest from reference TRBV19 and TRBJ1-2 gives the full variable domain: DGGITQSPKYLFRKEGQNVTLSCEQNLNHDAMYWYRQDPGQGLRLIYYSQIVNDFQKGDIAEGYSVSREKKESFPLTVTSAQKNPTAFYLCASTPGDYGYTFGSGTRLTVV.

This clone was recorded once. This chain links TRBV6-5 with TRBJ2-7; 11 nucleotides align to TRBD2. Germline CDR1 and CDR2: MNHEY and SVGAGI. The CDR3 consists of 14 residues. With V trimmed by 6 bases and J by 2 bases, 3 bases remained unmatched. The CDR3: CASRVTSGAYEQYF. Written as DNA, the CDR3 is TGTGCCAGCAGGGTGACTAGCGGGGCCTACGAGCAGTACTTC.